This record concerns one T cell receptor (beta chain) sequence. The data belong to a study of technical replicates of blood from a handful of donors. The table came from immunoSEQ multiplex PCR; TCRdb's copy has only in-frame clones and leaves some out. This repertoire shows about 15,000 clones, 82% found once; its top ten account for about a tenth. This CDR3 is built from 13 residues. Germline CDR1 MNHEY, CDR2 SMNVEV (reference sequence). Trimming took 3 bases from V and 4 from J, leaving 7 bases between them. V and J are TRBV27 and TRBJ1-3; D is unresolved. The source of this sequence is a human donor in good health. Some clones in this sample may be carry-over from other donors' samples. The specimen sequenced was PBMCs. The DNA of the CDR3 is TGTGCCAGCAGTTTTACATCGGGAAACACCATATATTTT. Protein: CASSFTSGNTIYF.